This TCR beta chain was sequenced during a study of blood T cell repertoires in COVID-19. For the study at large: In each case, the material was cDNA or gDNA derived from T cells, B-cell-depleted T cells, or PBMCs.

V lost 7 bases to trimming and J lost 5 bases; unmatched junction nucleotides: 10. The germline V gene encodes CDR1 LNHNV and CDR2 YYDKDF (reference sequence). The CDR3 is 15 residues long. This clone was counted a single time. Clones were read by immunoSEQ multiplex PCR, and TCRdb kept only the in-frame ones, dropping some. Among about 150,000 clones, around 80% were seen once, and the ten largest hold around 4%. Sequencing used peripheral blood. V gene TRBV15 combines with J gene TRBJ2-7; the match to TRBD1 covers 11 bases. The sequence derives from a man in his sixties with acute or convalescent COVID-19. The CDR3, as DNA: TGTGCCACCAATAACGGGGACAGGGGGTCCCACGAGCAGTACTTC. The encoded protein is CATNNGDRGSHEQYF.